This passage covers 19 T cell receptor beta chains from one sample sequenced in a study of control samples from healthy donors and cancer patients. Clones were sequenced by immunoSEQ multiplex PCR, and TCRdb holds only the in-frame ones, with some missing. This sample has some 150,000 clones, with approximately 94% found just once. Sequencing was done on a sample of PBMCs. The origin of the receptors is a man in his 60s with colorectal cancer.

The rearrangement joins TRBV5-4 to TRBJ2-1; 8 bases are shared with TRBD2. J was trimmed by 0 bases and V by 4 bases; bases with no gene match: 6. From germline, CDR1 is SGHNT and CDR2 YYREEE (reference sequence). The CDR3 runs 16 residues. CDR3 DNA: TGTGCCAGCAGCGCAACCGGGGGGGCCTCCTACAATGAGCAGTTCTTC. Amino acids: CASSATGGASYNEQFF.

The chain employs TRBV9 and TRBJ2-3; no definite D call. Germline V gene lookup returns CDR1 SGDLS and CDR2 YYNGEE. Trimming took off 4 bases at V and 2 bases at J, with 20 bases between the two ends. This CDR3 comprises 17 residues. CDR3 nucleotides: TGTGCCAGCAGCCTTCAACACTCCGTCGGCCTCACAGATACGCAGTATTTT. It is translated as CASSLQHSVGLTDTQYF.

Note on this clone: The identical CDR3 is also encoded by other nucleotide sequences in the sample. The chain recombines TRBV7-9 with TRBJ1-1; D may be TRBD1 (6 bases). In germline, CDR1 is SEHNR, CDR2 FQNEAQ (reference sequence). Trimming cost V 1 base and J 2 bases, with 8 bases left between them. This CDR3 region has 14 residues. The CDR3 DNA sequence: TGTGCCAGCAGCTTAGGGACAGCCAACACTGAAGCTTTCTTT. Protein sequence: CASSLGTANTEAFF.

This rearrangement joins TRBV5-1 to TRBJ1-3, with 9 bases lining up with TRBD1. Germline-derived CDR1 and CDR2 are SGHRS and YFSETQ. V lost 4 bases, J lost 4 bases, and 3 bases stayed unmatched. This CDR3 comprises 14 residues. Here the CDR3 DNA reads TGCGCCAGCAGCCCCGGACAGGGGGGAAACACCATATATTTT. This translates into CASSPGQGGNTIYF.

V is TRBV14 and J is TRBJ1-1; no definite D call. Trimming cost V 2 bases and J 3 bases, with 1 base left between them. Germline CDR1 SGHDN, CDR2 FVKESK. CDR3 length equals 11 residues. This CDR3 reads CASSQYTEAFF. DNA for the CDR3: TGTGCCAGCAGCCAATACACTGAAGCTTTCTTT.

CDR3 in DNA: TGTGCCAGCAGCTCGAAAACCGGGACAGCTAATGAAAAACTGTTTTTT. It is translated as CASSSKTGTANEKLFF. The chain has TRBV5-4 and TRBJ1-4, with 7 nucleotides matching TRBD1. The CDR3 sequence is 16 residues long. With V trimmed by 3 bases and J by 3 bases, 8 bases remained unmatched. In germline, CDR1 is SGHNT, CDR2 YYREEE (reference sequence).

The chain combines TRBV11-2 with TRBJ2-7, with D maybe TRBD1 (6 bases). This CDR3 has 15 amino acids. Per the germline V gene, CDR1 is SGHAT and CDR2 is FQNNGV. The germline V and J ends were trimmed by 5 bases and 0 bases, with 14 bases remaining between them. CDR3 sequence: CASSPGQKSSYEQYF. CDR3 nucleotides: TGTGCCAGCAGCCCCGGACAGAAAAGCTCCTACGAGCAGTACTTC.

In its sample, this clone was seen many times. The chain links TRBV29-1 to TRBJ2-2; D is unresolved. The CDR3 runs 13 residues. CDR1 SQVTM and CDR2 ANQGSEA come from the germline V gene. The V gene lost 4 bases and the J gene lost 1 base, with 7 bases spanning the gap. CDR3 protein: CSVGQLNTGELFF. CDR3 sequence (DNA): TGCAGCGTTGGCCAATTGAACACCGGGGAGCTGTTTTTT.

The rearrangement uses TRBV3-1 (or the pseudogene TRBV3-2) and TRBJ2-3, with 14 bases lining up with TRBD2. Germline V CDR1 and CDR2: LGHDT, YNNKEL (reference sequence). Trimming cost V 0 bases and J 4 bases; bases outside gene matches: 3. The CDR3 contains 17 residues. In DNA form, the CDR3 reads TGTGCCAGCAGCCAAGAGCCGACTAGCGGGGGGGCAGATACGCAGTATTTT. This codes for CASSQEPTSGGADTQYF.

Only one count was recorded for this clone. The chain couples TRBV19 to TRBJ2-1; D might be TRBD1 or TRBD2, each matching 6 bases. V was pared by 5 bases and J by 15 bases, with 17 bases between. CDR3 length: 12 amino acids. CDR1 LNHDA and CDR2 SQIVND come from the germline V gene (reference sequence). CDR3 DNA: TGTGCCAGTAGTTTCAACCGGGGGCCCGGGTTCTTC. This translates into CASSFNRGPGFF.

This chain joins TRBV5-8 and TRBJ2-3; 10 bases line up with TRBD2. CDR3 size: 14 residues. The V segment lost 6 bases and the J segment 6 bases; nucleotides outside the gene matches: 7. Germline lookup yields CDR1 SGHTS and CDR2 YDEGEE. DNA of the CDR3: TGTGCCAGCATCAGCGGGGGGGCAGCGGATACGCAGTATTTT. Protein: CASISGGAADTQYF.

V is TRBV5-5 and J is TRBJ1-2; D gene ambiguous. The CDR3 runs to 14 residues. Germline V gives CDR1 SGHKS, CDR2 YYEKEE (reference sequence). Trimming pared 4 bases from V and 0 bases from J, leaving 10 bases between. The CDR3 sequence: CASSLRAANYGYTF. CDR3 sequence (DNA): TGTGCCAGCAGCCTACGGGCAGCTAACTATGGCTACACCTTC.

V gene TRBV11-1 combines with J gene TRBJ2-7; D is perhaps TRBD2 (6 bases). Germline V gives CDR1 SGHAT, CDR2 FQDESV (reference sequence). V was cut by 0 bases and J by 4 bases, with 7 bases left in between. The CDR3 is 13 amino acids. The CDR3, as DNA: TGTGCCAGCAGCTTAGCGGAGGGTTACGAGCAGTACTTC. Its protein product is CASSLAEGYEQYF.

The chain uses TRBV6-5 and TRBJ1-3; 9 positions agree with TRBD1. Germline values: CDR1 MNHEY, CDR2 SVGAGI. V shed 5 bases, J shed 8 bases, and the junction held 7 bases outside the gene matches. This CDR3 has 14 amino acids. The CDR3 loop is CASSLTGGSYTIYF. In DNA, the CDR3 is TGTGCCAGCAGTCTAACAGGGGGCTCGTACACCATATATTTT.

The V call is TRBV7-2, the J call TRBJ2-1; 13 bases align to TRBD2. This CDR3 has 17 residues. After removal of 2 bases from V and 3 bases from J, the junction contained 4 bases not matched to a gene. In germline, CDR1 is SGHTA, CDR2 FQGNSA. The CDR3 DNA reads TGTGCCAGCAGCTTAATGACTAGCGGGGGGATCTACAATGAGCAGTTCTTC. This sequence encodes CASSLMTSGGIYNEQFF.

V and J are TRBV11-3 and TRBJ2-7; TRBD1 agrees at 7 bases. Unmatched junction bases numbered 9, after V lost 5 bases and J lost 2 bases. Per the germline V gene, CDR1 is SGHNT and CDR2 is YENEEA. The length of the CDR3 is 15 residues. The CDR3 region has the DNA TGTGCCAGCAGCCCCGCCCGGGACAGCACCTACGAGCAGTACTTC. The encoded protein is CASSPARDSTYEQYF. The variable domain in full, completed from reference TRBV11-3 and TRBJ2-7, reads EAGVVQSPRYKIIEKKQPVAFWCNPISGHNTLYWYLQNLGQGPELLIRYENEEAVDDSQLPKDRFSAERLKGVDSTLKIQPAELGDSAVYLCASSPARDSTYEQYFGPGTRLTVT.

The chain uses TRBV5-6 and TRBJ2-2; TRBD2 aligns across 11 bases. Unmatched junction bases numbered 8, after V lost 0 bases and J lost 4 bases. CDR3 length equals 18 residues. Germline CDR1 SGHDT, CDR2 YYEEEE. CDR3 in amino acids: CASSLGYSGGAVTGELFF. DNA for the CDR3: TGTGCCAGCAGCTTGGGCTATAGCGGGGGGGCCGTCACCGGGGAGCTGTTTTTT.

CDR3 sequence (DNA): TGTGCCAGCAGCCCCGATTGGGGAAGGTACGAGCAGTACTTC. Translating it yields CASSPDWGRYEQYF. V gene TRBV5-5 combines with J gene TRBJ2-7; D is ambiguous. The germline CDR1 and CDR2 sequences are SGHKS and YYEKEE (reference sequence). Trimming stripped 4 bases from V and 4 bases from J, with 15 bases between. The CDR3 is 14 amino acids. Filled out from reference TRBV5-5 and TRBJ2-7, the complete variable domain reads DAGVTQSPTHLIKTRGQQVTLRCSPISGHKSVSWYQQVLGQGPQFIFQYYEKEERGRGNFPDRFSARQFPNYSSELNVNALLLGDSALYLCASSPDWGRYEQYFGPGTRLTVT.

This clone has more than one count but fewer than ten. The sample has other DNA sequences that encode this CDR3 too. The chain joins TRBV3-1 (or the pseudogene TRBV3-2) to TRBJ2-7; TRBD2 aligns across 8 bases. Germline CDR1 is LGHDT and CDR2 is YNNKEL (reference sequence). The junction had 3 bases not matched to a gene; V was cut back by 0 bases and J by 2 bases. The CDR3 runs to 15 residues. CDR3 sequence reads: CASSQDRGGTYEQYF. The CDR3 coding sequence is TGTGCCAGCAGCCAAGATCGCGGGGGGACCTACGAGCAGTACTTC.